This paragraph reports one T cell receptor beta chain. As yet, its antigen is unknown. MiXCR, applied by TCRdb to the RT-PCR reads, yields one record per CDR3 protein. The top ten hold roughly 10% of the sample, which has hundreds of thousands of distinct CDR3 sequences, approximately 10% seen once. The source of the sample is a study of response to subunit inactivated influenza vaccine. General observations from the study: It was suggested by the authors that few new T cells are recruited by each seasonal influenza vaccination.

Germline CDR1 is SGHTA and CDR2 is FQGTGA. There are 15 residues in the CDR3. J was trimmed by 5 bases and V by 0 bases; bases with no gene match: 4. The material sequenced was PBMCs from blood, taken on the day of vaccination. This sequence was found in a man aged 50 to 60 who received an inactivated influenza vaccine. This sequence joins TRBV7-3 and TRBJ2-5, with 9 bases lining up with TRBD1. The DNA for the CDR3 is TGTGCCAGCAGCTTAACGGGGGGACAGGGTGAGACCCAGTACTTC. Its translation: CASSLTGGQGETQYF.